This TCR beta chain was profiled in a study of blood T cells in healthy people across ages. CDR1 is SGDLS and CDR2 is YYNGEE in the germline V gene. V gave up 5 bases and J gave up 2 bases, with 17 bases separating them. The CDR3 consists of 16 residues. For the second PCR, which ran for about 6 to 12 cycles, a sample-barcoded 5' primer and a J-beta primer mix were used. MiXCR, run by TCRdb on the 5' RACE reads, gives a single entry per CDR3 protein. The sample lists hundreds of thousands of distinct CDR3 sequences, 58% occurring once. This receptor was obtained from a young man in good health. Source material: blood. The chain carries TRBV9 and TRBJ2-1; D is tentatively TRBD1 or TRBD2 (6 bases each). CDR3 amino acids: CASRRAGGGPYNEQFF. The CDR3 DNA is TGTGCCAGCAGGCGTGCCGGGGGCGGCCCCTACAATGAGCAGTTCTTC.